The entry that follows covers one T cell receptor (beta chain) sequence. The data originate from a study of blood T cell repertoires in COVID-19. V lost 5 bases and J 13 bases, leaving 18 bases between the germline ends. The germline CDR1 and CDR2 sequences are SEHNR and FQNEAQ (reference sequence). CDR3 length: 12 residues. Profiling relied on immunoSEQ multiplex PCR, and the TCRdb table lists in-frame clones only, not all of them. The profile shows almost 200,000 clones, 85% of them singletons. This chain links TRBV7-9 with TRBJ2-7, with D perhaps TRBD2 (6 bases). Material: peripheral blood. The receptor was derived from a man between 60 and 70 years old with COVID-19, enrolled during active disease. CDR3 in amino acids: CASSRDGGARYF. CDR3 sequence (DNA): TGTGCCAGCAGCAGGGACGGAGGGGCTAGATACTTC. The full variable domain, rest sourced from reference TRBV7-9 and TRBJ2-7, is DTGVSQNPRHKITKRGQNVTFRCDPISEHNRLYWYRQTLGQGPEFLTYFQNEAQLEKSRLLSDRFSAERPKGSFSTLEIQRTEQGDSAMYLCASSRDGGARYFGPGTRLTVT.